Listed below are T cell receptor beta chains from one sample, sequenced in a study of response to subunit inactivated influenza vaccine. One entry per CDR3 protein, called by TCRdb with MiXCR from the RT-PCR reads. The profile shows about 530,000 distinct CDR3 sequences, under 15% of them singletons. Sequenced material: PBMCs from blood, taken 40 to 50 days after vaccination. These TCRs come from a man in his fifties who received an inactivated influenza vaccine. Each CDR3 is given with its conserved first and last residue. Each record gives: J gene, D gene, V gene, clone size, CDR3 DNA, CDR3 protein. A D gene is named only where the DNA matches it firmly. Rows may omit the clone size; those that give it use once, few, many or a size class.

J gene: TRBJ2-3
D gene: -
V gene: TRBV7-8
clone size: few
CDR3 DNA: TGTGCCAGCAGCTTAATGGATGTAGTAGATACGCAGTATTTT
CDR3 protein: CASSLMDVVDTQYF

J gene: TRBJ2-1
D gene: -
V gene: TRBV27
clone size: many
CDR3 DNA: TGTGCCAGCAGTTTAAAGGCGGGAAGACTCCTCTCCTACAATGAGCAGTTCTTC
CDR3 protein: CASSLKAGRLLSYNEQFF

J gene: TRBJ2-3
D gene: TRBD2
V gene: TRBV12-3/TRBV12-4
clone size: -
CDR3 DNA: TGTGCCAGCAGTTTAGCGAGTTGGCGGGAGATAGGTAGCACAGATACGCAGTATTTT
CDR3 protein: CASSLASWREIGSTDTQYF

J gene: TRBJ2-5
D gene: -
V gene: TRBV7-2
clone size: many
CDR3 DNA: TGTGCCAGCAGCTTAAGGCAGACCCAGTACTTC
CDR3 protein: CASSLRQTQYF

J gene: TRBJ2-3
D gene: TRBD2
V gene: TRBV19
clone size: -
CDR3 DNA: TGTGCCAGTAGTCCAAGAACTAGCGGGAGCTACACAGATACGCAGTATTTT
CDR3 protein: CASSPRTSGSYTDTQYF

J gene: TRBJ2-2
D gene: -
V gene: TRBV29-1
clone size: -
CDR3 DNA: TGCAGCGTTGAAGATCCCACGAGAAGAGACACCGGGGAGCTGTTTTTT
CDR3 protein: CSVEDPTRRDTGELFF

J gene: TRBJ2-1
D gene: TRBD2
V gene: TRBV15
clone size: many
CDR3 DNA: TGTGCCACCAGCAGATCCCCCGCCGAAATAGCGGGACACAATGAGCAGTTCTTC
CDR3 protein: CATSRSPAEIAGHNEQFF

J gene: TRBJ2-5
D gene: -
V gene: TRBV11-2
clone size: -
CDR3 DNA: TGTGCCAGCAGCTTAGGCCGGGGAAACCAAGAGACCCAGTACTTC
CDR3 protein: CASSLGRGNQETQYF

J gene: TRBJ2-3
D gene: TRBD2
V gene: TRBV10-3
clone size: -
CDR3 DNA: TGTGCCATCAGTGACGGGCGGGGGAGCACAGATACGCAGTATTTT
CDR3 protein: CAISDGRGSTDTQYF

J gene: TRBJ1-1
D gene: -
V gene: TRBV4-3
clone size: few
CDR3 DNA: TGCGCCAGCAGCCACTTGGGTACGATGAACACTGAAGCTTTCTTT
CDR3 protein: CASSHLGTMNTEAFF

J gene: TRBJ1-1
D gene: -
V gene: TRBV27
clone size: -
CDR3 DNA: TGTGCCAGCAGTTTATCGTCGGAGGGATACACTGAAGCTTTCTTT
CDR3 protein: CASSLSSEGYTEAFF

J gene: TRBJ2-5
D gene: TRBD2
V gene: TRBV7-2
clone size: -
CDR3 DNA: TGTGCCAGCAGCGCCGGGACTAGAGAGACCCAGTACTTC
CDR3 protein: CASSAGTRETQYF

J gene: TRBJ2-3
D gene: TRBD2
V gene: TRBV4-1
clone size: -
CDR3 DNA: TGCGCCAGCAGCCAAGATGGGACTATCACAGATACGCAGTATTTT
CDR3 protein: CASSQDGTITDTQYF

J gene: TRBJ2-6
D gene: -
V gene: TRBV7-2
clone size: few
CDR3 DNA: TGTGCCAGCAGCTACCACCCTACAGGAGCTGGGGCCAACGTCCTGACTTTC
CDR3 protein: CASSYHPTGAGANVLTF

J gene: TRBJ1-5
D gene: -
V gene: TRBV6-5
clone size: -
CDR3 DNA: TGTGCCAGCAGTTCTCAGCCCTCGTTTTATAGCAATCAGCCCCAGCATTTT
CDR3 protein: CASSSQPSFYSNQPQHF

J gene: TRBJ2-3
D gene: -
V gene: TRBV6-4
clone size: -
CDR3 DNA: TGTGCCAGCAGTAGACAGGGACGGGAGACAGATACGCAGTATTTT
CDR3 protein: CASSRQGRETDTQYF

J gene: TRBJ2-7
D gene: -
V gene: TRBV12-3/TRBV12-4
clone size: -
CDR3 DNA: TGTGCCAGCAGTTTAGCTATTACGAGCTCAACCGAGCAGTACTTC
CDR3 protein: CASSLAITSSTEQYF

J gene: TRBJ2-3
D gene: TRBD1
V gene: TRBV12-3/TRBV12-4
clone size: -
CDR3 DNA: TGTGCCAGCAGTTTTCGCGACAGGGGGACAGATACGCAGTATTTT
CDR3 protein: CASSFRDRGTDTQYF

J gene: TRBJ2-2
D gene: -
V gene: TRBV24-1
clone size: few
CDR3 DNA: TGTGCCACCAGTGATTTATCCCCGCAGGGGACGAACACCGGGGAGCTGTTTTTT
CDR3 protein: CATSDLSPQGTNTGELFF

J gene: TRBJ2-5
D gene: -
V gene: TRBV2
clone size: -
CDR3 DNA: TGTGCCAGCAGTGAAATCGCGAAGGAGACCCAGTACTTC
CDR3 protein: CASSEIAKETQYF

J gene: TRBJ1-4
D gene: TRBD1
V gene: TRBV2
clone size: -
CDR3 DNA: TGTGCCAGCAGGAACCGGGACAGTAATGAAAAACTGTTTTTT
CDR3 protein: CASRNRDSNEKLFF

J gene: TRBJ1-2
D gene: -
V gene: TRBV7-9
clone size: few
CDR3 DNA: TGTGCCAGCAGCCGTGGGGGGGCGAACGGCTACACCTTC
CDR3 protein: CASSRGGANGYTF

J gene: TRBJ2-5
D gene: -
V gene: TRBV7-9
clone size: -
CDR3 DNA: TGTGCCAGCGCAGGGCTCCAAGAGACCCAGTACTTC
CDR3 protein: CASAGLQETQYF

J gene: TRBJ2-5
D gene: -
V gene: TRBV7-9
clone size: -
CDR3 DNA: TGTGCCAGCAGCCGCGGGACACCACAAGAGACCCAGTACTTC
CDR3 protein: CASSRGTPQETQYF

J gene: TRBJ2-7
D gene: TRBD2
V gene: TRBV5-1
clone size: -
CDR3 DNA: TGCGCCAGCAGCTTGGCTGGCGGGAGGGCCGGAGGCTACGAGCAGTACTTC
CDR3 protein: CASSLAGGRAGGYEQYF

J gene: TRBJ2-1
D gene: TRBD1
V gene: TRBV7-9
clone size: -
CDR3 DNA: TGTGCCAGCAGCCCCCCATTACCGGGACAGTACAATGAGCAGTTCTTC
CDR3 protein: CASSPPLPGQYNEQFF

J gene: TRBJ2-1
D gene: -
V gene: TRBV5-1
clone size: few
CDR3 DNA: TGCGCCAGCAGCTTGCTAACTAACTCCTACAATGAGCAGTTCTTC
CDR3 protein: CASSLLTNSYNEQFF

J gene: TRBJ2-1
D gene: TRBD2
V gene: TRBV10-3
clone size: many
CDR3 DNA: TGTGCCATCTCCCCAGGCGGGGGAAGAGACTACAATGAGCAGTTCTTC
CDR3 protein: CAISPGGGRDYNEQFF

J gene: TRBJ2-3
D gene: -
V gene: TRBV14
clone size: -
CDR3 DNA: TGTGCCAGCAGCCACCGGGACTCAAGAGATACGCAGTATTTT
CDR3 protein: CASSHRDSRDTQYF